The 23 T cell receptor beta chains below all came from one sample that was sequenced in a study of a mutant IDH1 vaccine in newly diagnosed glioma. Using immunoSEQ multiplex PCR, the repertoire was profiled, and TCRdb retains in-frame clones only, with some absent. The data show nearly 55,000 clones, around 84% seen once. Their target antigens are unknown. Time point described: week 35, safety follow-up. Vaccinated patients received 300 ug of mutant IDH1 20-mer peptide per dose, with topical imiquimod. Sequenced material: PBMCs, taken from a glioma patient whose treatment included an IDH1 peptide vaccine. The receptors derive from a woman aged 18-29 years with glioma.

The rearrangement uses TRBV7-3 and TRBJ2-3, with 8 nucleotides matching TRBD1. The germline CDR1 and CDR2 sequences are SGHTA and FQGTGA. The CDR3 runs 16 residues. J gave up 5 bases and V 5 bases, and 12 bases lay outside the gene matches. The CDR3 loop reads CASSQKTGARVDTQYF. The CDR3 DNA reads TGTGCCAGCAGCCAAAAGACAGGGGCGAGGGTAGATACGCAGTATTTT.

This chain joins TRBV2 and TRBJ1-4; possibly TRBD1 for D (6 bases). This CDR3 spans 13 amino acids. V was pared by 5 bases and J by 7 bases, with 11 bases between. The germline gives CDR1 SNHLY, CDR2 FYNNEI. Here the CDR3 reads CASSRDTAEKLFF. The CDR3 bases are TGTGCCAGCAGTAGGGACACGGCTGAAAAACTGTTTTTT.

The rearrangement joins TRBV6-5 to TRBJ2-7, with D maybe TRBD1 (6 bases). CDR1 is MNHEY and CDR2 is SVGAGI in the germline V gene. The ends were cut back, 5 bases at V and 0 bases at J, with 11 bases in the middle. CDR3 size: 14 residues. The CDR3 protein is CASSPRDTSYEQYF. In nucleotides, the CDR3 is TGTGCCAGCAGTCCTCGGGACACCTCCTACGAGCAGTACTTC.

V and J are TRBV10-1 and TRBJ1-1; the D is unclear. V shed 3 bases and J shed 3 bases, with 2 bases lying between them. The germline CDR1 and CDR2 sequences are WNHNN and SYGVQD (reference sequence). This CDR3 is 11 amino acids long. CDR3 loop: CASSDDTEAFF. The DNA of the CDR3 is TGCGCCAGCAGTGATGACACTGAAGCTTTCTTT.

The V and J genes are TRBV29-1 and TRBJ2-2; a weak D match, TRBD2 (7 bases). Per the germline V gene, CDR1 is SQVTM and CDR2 is ANQGSEA. V dropped 0 bases and J dropped 6 bases, with 11 bases sitting between them. The CDR3 is made up of 14 amino acids. The chain's CDR3 is CSVEEGGAAGELFF. In DNA, the CDR3 is TGCAGCGTTGAAGAGGGGGGGGCCGCCGGGGAGCTGTTTTTT.

The genes are TRBV27 and TRBJ1-2; 8 positions match TRBD1. CDR1 and CDR2 (germline): MNHEY, SMNVEV (reference sequence). V dropped 6 bases and J dropped 2; count of bases not matched to a gene: 2. This CDR3 is 13 amino acids long. CDR3 residues: CASSGQGNYGYTF. CDR3 in DNA: TGTGCCAGCAGCGGACAGGGAAACTATGGCTACACCTTC.

This clone appeared once. V usage is TRBV7-6 and J usage is TRBJ2-5, with D maybe TRBD2 (6 bases). The CDR3 contains 15 residues. Germline values: CDR1 SGHVS, CDR2 FNYEAQ. Trimming took 5 bases from V and 1 from J, leaving 14 bases between them. This CDR3 is CASSRRGGVQETQYF. The CDR3 nucleotides are TGTGCCAGCAGCCGACGGGGAGGAGTCCAAGAGACCCAGTACTTC.

V and J are TRBV5-6 and TRBJ1-2, with D maybe TRBD1 (5 bases). The V end lost 4 bases, the J end lost 8 bases, and 24 bases lay between the germline ends. The CDR3 covers 16 residues. From germline, CDR1 is SGHDT and CDR2 YYEEEE. CDR3 sequence: CASSRDSRSPQVGYTF. Here the CDR3 DNA reads TGTGCCAGCAGCCGCGACAGCCGATCGCCACAGGTGGGCTACACCTTC.

This clone occurred once. The gene calls are TRBV6-5 and TRBJ1-1, with a tentative D call TRBD1 (6 bases). The CDR3 extends over 13 amino acids. Germline lookup yields CDR1 MNHEY and CDR2 SVGAGI. Trimming left V 6 bases short and J 2 bases short, with 10 bases between. CDR3 region: CASSRTENTEAFF. For the CDR3, the DNA is TGTGCCAGCAGCCGGACAGAAAACACTGAAGCTTTCTTT.

This rearrangement joins TRBV9 to TRBJ1-6; D possibly corresponds to TRBD1 (5 bases). The V and J ends lost 4 bases and 5 bases respectively, with 10 bases between them. Germline CDR1 is SGDLS and CDR2 is YYNGEE. This CDR3 is built from 14 residues. CDR3 coding DNA: TGTGCCAGCAGCTCTGACAGTGATAATTCACCCCTCCACTTT. Protein sequence: CASSSDSDNSPLHF.

V usage is TRBV19 and J usage is TRBJ2-7, with a possible D match to TRBD1 (5 bases). Germline V gene lookup returns CDR1 LNHDA and CDR2 SQIVND (reference sequence). CDR3 length: 12 residues. V lost 1 base to trimming and J lost 6 bases, with 7 bases between them. Here the CDR3 DNA reads TGTGCCAGTAGTATAGCAGGGTCCGAGCAGTACTTC. Its translation is CASSIAGSEQYF.

The rearrangement joins TRBV6-5 to TRBJ1-2; D possibly corresponds to TRBD1 (5 bases). With 0 bases removed from V and 3 bases from J, the gap between germline ends came to 11 bases. The CDR3 has 15 amino acids. CDR1 MNHEY and CDR2 SVGAGI come from the germline V gene. CDR3 amino acids: CASSYSFQGDYGYTF. The CDR3 DNA follows: TGTGCCAGCAGTTACTCTTTCCAGGGCGACTATGGCTACACCTTC.

As concerns this clone: One junction end disagrees with the germline gene, perhaps due to a read error. The chain employs TRBV30 and TRBJ1-1, with D unresolved. Looked up from germline, CDR1 is GTSNPN and CDR2 is SVGIG (reference sequence). The CDR3 has 11 residues. This chain's CDR3 is CAWNIGPERVF. CDR3 in DNA: TGTGCCTGGAACATTGGTCCGGAAAGGGTCTTT.

This clone has only a few counts. The J gene is TRBJ1-1, the V gene TRBV30, with TRBD1 identical over 7 bases. V lost 8 bases and J lost 2; bases outside the gene matches: 8. The CDR3 is 13 residues long. The germline V gene has CDR1 GTSNPN and CDR2 SVGIG (reference sequence). In DNA, the CDR3 is TGTGCCGTTTCCGGGACAGCCAACACTGAAGCTTTCTTT. This translates into CAVSGTANTEAFF.

The chain recombines TRBV6-5 with TRBJ2-7; the match to TRBD2 covers 8 bases. CDR3 length: 14 residues. Germline V gives CDR1 MNHEY, CDR2 SVGAGI. Unmatched junction bases numbered 7, after V lost 6 bases and J lost 3 bases. The CDR3 DNA reads TGTGCCAGCAGCCCGGGGGGGGGCTTCTACGAGCAGTACTTC. This gives the protein CASSPGGGFYEQYF.

The chain couples TRBV4-2 to TRBJ1-6; maybe TRBD1 (5 bases). The germline gives CDR1 LGHNA, CDR2 YNFKEQ. The CDR3 is made up of 15 amino acids. Trimming removed 3 bases from V and 8 bases from J, with 14 bases in between. CDR3 sequence (DNA): TGTGCCAGCAGCCAGGGGAGGGACTGGGATTCACCCCTCCACTTT. Translation: CASSQGRDWDSPLHF.

In its sample, this clone was seen once. CDR3 DNA: TGCGCCAGCAGGTTAGCGGGAATGAGGGGCAATGAGCAGTTCTTC. The encoded protein is CASRLAGMRGNEQFF. The J gene is TRBJ2-1, the V gene TRBV10-2, with TRBD2 matching over 8 bases. The trim removed 6 bases at V and 6 bases at J, leaving 10 bases unmatched. Germline V gene lookup returns CDR1 WSHSY and CDR2 SAAADI. The CDR3 totals 15 residues.

The chain couples TRBV27 to TRBJ2-3; unclear D gene. CDR1 and CDR2 from the germline V gene are MNHEY and SMNVEV (reference sequence). The CDR3 runs 14 residues. V lost 6 bases, J lost 1 base, and 11 bases lay in between. The CDR3: CASSPLYRTDTQYF. Here the CDR3 DNA reads TGTGCCAGCAGCCCCCTTTACCGCACAGATACGCAGTATTTT.

The chain joins TRBV6-5 to TRBJ1-4; perhaps TRBD1 as D (6 bases). The germline V gene has CDR1 MNHEY and CDR2 SVGAGI. The germline V and J ends were trimmed by 4 bases and 5 bases, with 14 bases remaining between them. This CDR3 spans 15 amino acids. The CDR3 DNA is TGTGCCAGCAGTTCCGGGGGCGGCGTAAATGAAAAACTGTTTTTT. Encoded protein: CASSSGGGVNEKLFF.

This rearrangement joins TRBV6-4 to TRBJ1-1; D call uncertain. The CDR3 has 13 residues. Germline CDR1 and CDR2: MRHNA and SNTAGT. V lost 8 bases to trimming and J lost 1 base, with 11 bases between them. For the CDR3, the DNA is TGTGCCAGCCGAGGGAGCGGGAACACTGAAGCTTTCTTT. Protein sequence: CASRGSGNTEAFF.

This clone has only a few counts. V gene TRBV29-1 combines with J gene TRBJ1-5; TRBD1 agrees at 7 bases. From germline, CDR1 is SQVTM and CDR2 ANQGSEA. V shed 5 bases, J shed 6 bases, and the junction held 4 bases outside the gene matches. The CDR3 runs 12 residues. The CDR3 sequence: CSVQTGSQPQHF. The CDR3 nucleotides are TGCAGCGTTCAGACAGGGAGTCAGCCCCAGCATTTT.

This clone has just a few counts. V is TRBV9 and J is TRBJ2-2; 9 bases match TRBD1. The ends lost 0 bases at V and 7 bases at J; junction bases unmatched: 7. Germline V lookup: CDR1 SGDLS, CDR2 YYNGEE. This CDR3 comprises 16 residues. The CDR3 is CASSVALGQGDGELFF. As DNA, the CDR3 is TGTGCCAGCAGCGTAGCTCTGGGACAGGGTGACGGGGAGCTGTTTTTT.

The rearrangement joins TRBV19 to TRBJ1-5; 8 positions agree with TRBD1. Looked up from germline, CDR1 is LNHDA and CDR2 is SQIVND (reference sequence). CDR3 length: 17 amino acids. V lost 4 bases to trimming and J lost 0 bases; unmatched junction nucleotides: 8. The CDR3 is CASSRGQAGYSNQPQHF. As DNA, the CDR3 is TGTGCCAGTAGTAGGGGACAGGCGGGTTATAGCAATCAGCCCCAGCATTTT.